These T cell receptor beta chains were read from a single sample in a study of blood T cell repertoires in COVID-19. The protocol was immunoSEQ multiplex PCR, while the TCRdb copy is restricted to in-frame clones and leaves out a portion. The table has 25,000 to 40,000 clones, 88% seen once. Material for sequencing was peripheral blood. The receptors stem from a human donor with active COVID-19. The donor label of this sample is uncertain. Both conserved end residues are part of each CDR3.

CASSVVSGGEQYF	TRBV9	TRBJ2-7	13
CATSRDYGGYGYTF	TRBV15	TRBJ1-2	14
CASSSGYSTDTQYF	TRBV28	TRBJ2-3	14
CASSVDPSGVLGYEQYF	TRBV9	TRBJ2-7	17
CASSYSNPPSGNTIYF	TRBV6-5	TRBJ1-3	16
CASSLGQGWNEQFF	TRBV7-9	TRBJ2-1	14
CATSSRYYGYTF	TRBV15	TRBJ1-2	12
CASSPTASNEKLFF	TRBV18	TRBJ1-4	14
CASSQDGGYSGANVLTF	TRBV3-1/TRBV3-2	TRBJ2-6	17
CASSLGGSYGYTF	TRBV18	TRBJ1-2	13
CASSPQKTGGGTDTQYF	TRBV18	TRBJ2-3	17
CASSRGDRAVDEQYF	TRBV9	TRBJ2-7	15
CASSYTRGGQFF	TRBV6-2/TRBV6-3	TRBJ2-1	12
CASSYRSPIETQYF	TRBV7-2	TRBJ2-5	14
CASSLDSGTSSPLHF	TRBV7-2	TRBJ1-6	15
CAIRTDRGLNEQYF	TRBV10-3	TRBJ2-7	14
CASRDSSSHGYTF	TRBV18	TRBJ1-2	13
CASSLEPGIYEQYF	TRBV11-2	TRBJ2-7	14